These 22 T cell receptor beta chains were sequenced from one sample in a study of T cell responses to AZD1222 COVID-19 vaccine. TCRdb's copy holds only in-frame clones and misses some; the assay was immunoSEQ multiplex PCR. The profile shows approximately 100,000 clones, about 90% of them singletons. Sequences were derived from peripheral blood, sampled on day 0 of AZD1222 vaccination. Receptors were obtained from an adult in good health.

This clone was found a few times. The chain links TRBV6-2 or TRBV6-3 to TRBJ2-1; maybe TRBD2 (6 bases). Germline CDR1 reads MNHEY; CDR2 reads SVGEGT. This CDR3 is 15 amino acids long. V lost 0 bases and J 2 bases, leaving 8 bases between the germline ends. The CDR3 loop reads CASSYSGGAYNEQFF. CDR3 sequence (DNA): TGTGCCAGCAGTTACTCCGGCGGGGCCTACAATGAGCAGTTCTTC.

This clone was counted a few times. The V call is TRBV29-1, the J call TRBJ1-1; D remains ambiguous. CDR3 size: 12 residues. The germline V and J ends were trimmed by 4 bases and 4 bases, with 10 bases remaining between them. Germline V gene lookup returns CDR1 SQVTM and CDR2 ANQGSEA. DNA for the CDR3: TGCAGCGTTGTTCCGATAGGCACTGAAGCTTTCTTT. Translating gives CSVVPIGTEAFF.

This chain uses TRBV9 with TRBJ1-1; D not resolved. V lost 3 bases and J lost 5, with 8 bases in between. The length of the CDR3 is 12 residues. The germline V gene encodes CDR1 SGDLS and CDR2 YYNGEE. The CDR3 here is CASSAIGTEAFF. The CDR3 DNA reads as TGTGCCAGCAGCGCGATAGGGACTGAAGCTTTCTTT.

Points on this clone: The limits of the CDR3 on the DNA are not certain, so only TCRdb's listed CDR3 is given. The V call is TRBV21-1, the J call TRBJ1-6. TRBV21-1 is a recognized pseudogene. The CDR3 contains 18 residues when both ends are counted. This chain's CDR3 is CASSCFVGGGAYNSPLHF.

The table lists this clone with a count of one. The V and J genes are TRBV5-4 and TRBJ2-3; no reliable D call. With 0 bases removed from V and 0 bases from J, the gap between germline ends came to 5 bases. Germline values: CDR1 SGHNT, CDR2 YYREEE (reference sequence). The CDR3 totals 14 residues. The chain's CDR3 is CASSLVASTDTQYF. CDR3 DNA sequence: TGTGCCAGCAGCTTGGTTGCTAGCACAGATACGCAGTATTTT.

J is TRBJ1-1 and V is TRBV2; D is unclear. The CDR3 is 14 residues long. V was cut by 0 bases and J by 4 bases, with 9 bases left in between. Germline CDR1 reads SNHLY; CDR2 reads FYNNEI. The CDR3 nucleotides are TGTGCCAGCAGTGAAGCGGGAGGTTCCACTGAAGCTTTCTTT. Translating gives CASSEAGGSTEAFF.

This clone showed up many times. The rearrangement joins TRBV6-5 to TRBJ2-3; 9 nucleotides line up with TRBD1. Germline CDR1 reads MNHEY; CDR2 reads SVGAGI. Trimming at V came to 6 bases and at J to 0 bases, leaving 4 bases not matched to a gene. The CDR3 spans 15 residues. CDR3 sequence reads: CASSLDRGSTDTQYF. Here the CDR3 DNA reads TGTGCCAGCAGCCTCGACAGGGGGAGCACAGATACGCAGTATTTT.

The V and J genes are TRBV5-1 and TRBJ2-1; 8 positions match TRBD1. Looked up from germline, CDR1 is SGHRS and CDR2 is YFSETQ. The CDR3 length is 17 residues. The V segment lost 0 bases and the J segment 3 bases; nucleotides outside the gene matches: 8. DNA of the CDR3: TGCGCCAGCAGCTTGGACTACAGGGGGTTGGGCTACAATGAGCAGTTCTTC. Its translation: CASSLDYRGLGYNEQFF.

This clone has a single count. CDR3 DNA sequence: TGCGCCAGCAGTGTAGACAAAGTCTCCTACGAGCAGTACTTC. This encodes CASSVDKVSYEQYF. The chain couples TRBV10-2 to TRBJ2-7; no definite D call. Germline-derived CDR1 and CDR2 are WSHSY and SAAADI. V shed 4 bases and J shed 0 bases, with 10 bases lying between them. The CDR3 contains 14 residues.

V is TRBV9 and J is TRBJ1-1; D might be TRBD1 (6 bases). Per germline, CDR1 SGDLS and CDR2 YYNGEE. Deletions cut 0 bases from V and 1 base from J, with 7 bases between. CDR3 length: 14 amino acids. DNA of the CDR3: TGTGCCAGCAGCGTAGAAGGGGGGAACACTGAAGCTTTCTTT. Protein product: CASSVEGGNTEAFF.

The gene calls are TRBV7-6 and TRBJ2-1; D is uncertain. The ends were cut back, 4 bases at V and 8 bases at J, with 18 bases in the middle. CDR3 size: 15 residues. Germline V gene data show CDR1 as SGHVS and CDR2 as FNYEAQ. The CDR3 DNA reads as TGTGCCAGCAGCTATTTCAGTGGTGGATTCGATGAGCAGTTCTTC. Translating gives CASSYFSGGFDEQFF.

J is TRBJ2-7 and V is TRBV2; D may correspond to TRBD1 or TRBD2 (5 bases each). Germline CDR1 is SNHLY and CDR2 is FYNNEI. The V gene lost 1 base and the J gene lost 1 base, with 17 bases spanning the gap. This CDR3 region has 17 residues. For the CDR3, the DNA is TGTGCCAGCAGTGAAGGAGTGCATCTCGGGGCGTCCTACGAGCAGTACTTC. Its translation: CASSEGVHLGASYEQYF.

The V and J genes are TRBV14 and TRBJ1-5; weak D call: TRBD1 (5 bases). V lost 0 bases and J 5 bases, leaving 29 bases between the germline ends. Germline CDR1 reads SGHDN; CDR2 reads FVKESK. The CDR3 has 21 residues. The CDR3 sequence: CASSQEVWKPGVGNFHQPQHF. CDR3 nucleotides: TGTGCCAGCAGCCAAGAAGTTTGGAAACCGGGGGTGGGAAACTTTCATCAGCCCCAGCATTTT.

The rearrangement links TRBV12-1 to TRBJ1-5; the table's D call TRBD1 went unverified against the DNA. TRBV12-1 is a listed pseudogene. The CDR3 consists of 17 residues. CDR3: CASSFGQGRCSNQPQHF. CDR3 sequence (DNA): TGTGCCAGCAGCTTTGGACAGGGGCGTTGTAGCAATCAGCCCCAGCATTTT.

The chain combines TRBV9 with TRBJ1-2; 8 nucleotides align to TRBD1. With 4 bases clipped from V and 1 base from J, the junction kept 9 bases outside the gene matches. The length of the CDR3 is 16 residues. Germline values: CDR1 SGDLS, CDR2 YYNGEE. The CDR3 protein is CASSPRQGWGNYGYTF. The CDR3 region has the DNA TGTGCCAGCAGCCCACGACAGGGGTGGGGTAACTATGGCTACACCTTC.

The CDR3 region is CASSPSIMGSTEAFF. In DNA, the CDR3 is TGTGCCAGCTCACCTTCTATTATGGGTTCCACTGAAGCTTTCTTT. The V gene is TRBV18, the J gene TRBJ1-1; no clear D. Trimming left V 3 bases short and J 4 bases short, with 15 bases between. The CDR3 covers 15 residues. The germline gives CDR1 KGHSH, CDR2 LQKENI.

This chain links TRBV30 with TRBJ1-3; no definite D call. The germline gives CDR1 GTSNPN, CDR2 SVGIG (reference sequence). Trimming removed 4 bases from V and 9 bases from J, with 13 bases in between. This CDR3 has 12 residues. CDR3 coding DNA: TGTGCCTGGACCGCCTTAAGAGGCACCATATATTTT. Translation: CAWTALRGTIYF.

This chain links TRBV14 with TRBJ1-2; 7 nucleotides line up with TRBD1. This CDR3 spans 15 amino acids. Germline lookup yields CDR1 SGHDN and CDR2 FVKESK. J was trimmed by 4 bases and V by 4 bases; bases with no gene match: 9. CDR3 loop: CASSPRTQGVYGYTF. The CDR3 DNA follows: TGTGCCAGCAGCCCACGTACTCAGGGGGTCTATGGCTACACCTTC.

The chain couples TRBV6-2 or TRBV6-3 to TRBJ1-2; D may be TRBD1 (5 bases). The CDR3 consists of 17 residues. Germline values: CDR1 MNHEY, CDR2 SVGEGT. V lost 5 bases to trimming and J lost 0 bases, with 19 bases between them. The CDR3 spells CASSQPGTPVANYGYTF. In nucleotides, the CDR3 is TGTGCCAGCAGTCAACCCGGGACCCCCGTAGCTAACTATGGCTACACCTTC.

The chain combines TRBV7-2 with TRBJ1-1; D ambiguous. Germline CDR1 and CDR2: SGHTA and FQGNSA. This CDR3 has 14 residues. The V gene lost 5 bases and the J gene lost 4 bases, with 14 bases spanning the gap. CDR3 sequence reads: CASSVIMASTEAFF. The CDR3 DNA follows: TGTGCCAGCAGCGTTATAATGGCTAGCACTGAAGCTTTCTTT.

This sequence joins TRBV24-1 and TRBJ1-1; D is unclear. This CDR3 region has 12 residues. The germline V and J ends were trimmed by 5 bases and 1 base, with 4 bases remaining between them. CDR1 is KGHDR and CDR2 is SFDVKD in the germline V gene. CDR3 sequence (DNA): TGTGCCACCAGTGGCACGAACACTGAAGCTTTCTTT. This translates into CATSGTNTEAFF.

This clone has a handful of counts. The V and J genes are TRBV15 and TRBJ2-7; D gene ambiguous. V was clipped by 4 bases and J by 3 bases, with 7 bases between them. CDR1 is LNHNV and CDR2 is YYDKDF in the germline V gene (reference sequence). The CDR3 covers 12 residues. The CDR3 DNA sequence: TGTGCCACCAGCACTCCGGGCTACGAGCAGTACTTC. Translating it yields CATSTPGYEQYF.